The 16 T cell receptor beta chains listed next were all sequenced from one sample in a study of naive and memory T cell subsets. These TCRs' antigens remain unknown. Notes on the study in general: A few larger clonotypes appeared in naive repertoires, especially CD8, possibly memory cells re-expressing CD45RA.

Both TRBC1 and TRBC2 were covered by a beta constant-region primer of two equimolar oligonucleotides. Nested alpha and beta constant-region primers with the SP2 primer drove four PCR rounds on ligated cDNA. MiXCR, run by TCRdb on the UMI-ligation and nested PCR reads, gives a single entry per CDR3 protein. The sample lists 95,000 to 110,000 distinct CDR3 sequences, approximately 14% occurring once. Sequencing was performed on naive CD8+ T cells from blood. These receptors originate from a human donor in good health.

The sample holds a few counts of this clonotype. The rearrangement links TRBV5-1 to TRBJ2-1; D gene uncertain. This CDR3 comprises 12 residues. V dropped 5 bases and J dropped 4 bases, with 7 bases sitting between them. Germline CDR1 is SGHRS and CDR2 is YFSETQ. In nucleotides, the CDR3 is TGCGCCAGCAGGGGTGGATACAATGAGCAGTTCTTC. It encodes CASRGGYNEQFF.

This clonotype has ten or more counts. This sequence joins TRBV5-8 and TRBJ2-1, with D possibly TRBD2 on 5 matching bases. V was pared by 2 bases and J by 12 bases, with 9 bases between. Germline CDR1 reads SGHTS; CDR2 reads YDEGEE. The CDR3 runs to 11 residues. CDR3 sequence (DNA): TGTGCCAGCAGCTTTGGAGGTGGGCAGTTCTTC. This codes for CASSFGGGQFF.

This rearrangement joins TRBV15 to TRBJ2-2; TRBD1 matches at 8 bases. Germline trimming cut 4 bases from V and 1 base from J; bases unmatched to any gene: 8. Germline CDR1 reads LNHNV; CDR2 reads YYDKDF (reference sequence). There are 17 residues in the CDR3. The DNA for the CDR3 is TGTGCCACCAGCACAGGACCGGGACAGGAGAACACCGGGGAGCTGTTTTTT. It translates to CATSTGPGQENTGELFF.

Written as DNA, the CDR3 is TGTGCCAGCAGTCCCCGGGACGGAATAAATCAGCCCCAGCATTTT. This gives the protein CASSPRDGINQPQHF. This chain joins TRBV27 and TRBJ1-5; the D gene is possibly TRBD1 (5 bases). V lost 5 bases, J lost 4 bases, and 15 bases lay in between. Germline V CDR1 and CDR2: MNHEY, SMNVEV (reference sequence). The CDR3 is 15 residues long.

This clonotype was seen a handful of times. The CDR3 region has the DNA TGTGCCAGTAGTGTTCCTGATCAGCCCCAGCATTTT. Translating it yields CASSVPDQPQHF. The chain couples TRBV19 to TRBJ1-5; no clear D gene. Germline V gene sequence: CDR1 LNHDA, CDR2 SQIVND (reference sequence). The CDR3 loop spans 12 amino acids. V lost 5 bases, J lost 5 bases, and 7 bases lay in between.

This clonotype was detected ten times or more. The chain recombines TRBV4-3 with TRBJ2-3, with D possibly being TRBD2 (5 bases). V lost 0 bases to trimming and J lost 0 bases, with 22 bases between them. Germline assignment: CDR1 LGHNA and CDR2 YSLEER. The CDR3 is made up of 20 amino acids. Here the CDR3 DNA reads TGCGCCAGCAGCCAAGATGTCAGAGGGCGAGGCTGGGATAGCACAGATACGCAGTATTTT. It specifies CASSQDVRGRGWDSTDTQYF.

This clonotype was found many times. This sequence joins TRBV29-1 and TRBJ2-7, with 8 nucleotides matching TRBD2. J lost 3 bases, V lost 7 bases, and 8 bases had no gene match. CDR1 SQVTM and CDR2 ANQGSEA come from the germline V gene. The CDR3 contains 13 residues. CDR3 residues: CSGTLAGHYEQYF. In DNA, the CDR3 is TGCAGCGGGACCCTAGCGGGCCACTACGAGCAGTACTTC.

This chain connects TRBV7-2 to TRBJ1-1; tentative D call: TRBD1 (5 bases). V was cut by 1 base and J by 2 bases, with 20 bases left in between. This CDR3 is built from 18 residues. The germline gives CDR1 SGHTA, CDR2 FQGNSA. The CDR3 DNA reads TGTGCCAGCAGCTTAGGGGACCTCAGGTTACGGACCAACACTGAAGCTTTCTTT. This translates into CASSLGDLRLRTNTEAFF.

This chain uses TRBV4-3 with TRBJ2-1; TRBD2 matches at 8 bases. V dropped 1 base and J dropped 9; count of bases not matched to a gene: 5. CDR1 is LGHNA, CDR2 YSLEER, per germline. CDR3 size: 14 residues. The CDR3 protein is CASSQGAGGREQFF. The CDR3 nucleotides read TGCGCCAGCAGCCAAGGGGCGGGGGGACGTGAGCAGTTCTTC.

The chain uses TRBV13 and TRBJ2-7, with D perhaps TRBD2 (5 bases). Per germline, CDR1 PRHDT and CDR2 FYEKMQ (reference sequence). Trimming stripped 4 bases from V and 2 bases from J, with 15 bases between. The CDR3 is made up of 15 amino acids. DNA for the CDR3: TGTGCCAGCAGCTCCGAGCGGTCTCGGCCCTACGAGCAGTACTTC. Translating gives CASSSERSRPYEQYF.

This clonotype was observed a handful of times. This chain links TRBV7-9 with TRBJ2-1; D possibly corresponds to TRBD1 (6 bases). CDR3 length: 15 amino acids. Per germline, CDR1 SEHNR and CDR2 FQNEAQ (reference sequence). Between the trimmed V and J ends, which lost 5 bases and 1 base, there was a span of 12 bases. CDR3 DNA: TGTGCCAGCAGCCCCCGGACAGTTTCCTACAATGAGCAGTTCTTC. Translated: CASSPRTVSYNEQFF.

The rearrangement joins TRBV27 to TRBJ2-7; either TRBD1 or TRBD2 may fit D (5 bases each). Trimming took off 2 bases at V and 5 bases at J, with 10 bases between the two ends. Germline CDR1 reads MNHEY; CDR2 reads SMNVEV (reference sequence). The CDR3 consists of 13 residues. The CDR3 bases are TGTGCCAGCAGTTTAGCCGGGACCCACGAGCAGTACTTC. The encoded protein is CASSLAGTHEQYF.

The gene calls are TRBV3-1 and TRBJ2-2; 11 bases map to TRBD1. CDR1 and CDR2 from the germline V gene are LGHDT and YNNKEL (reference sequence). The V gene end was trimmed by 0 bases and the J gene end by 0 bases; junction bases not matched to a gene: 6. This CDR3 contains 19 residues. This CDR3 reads CASSQDRWTGGANTGELFF. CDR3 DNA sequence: TGTGCCAGCAGCCAAGATAGATGGACAGGGGGCGCGAACACCGGGGAGCTGTTTTTT.

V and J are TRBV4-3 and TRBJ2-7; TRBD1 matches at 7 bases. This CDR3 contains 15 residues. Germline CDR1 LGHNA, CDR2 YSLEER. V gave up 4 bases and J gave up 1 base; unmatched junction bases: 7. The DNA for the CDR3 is TGCGCCAGCAGCCCCCAGGGGGACGGATCCTACGAGCAGTACTTC. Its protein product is CASSPQGDGSYEQYF.

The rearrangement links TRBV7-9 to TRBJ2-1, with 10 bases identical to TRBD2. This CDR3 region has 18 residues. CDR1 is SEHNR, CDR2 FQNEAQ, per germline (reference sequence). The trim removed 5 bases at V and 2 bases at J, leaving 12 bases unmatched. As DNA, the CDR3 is TGTGCCAGCAGCAGGACTAGCGGAGGGGTGGGGCCCTACAATGAGCAGTTCTTC. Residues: CASSRTSGGVGPYNEQFF.

Here the CDR3 DNA reads TGCGCCAGCAGCTTGGCCGGGGAGAACACTGAAGCTTTCTTT. This gives the protein CASSLAGENTEAFF. The chain uses TRBV5-1 and TRBJ1-1; the D is unclear. Between the trimmed V and J ends, which lost 0 bases and 1 base, there was a span of 7 bases. The germline gives CDR1 SGHRS, CDR2 YFSETQ. There are 14 residues in the CDR3.